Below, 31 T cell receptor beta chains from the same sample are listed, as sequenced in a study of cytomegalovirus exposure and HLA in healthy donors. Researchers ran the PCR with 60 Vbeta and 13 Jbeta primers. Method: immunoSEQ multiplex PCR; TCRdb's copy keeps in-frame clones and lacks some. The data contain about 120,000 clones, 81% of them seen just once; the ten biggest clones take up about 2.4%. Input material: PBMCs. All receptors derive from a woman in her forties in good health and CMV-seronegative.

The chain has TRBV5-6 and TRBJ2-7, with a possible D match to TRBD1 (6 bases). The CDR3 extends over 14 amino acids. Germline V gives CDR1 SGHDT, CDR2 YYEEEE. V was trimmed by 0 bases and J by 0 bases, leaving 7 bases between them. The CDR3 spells CASSLVGASYEQYF. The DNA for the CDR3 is TGTGCCAGCAGCTTGGTGGGGGCCTCCTACGAGCAGTACTTC.

CDR3 sequence: CASSLGTSHHEQFF. As DNA, the CDR3 is TGCGCCAGCAGCTTGGGGACTAGCCACCATGAGCAGTTCTTC. V usage is TRBV5-1 and J usage is TRBJ2-1; 8 nucleotides match TRBD2. The CDR3 spans 14 residues. CDR1 and CDR2 (germline): SGHRS, YFSETQ. V lost 0 bases, J lost 8 bases, and 4 bases stayed unmatched.

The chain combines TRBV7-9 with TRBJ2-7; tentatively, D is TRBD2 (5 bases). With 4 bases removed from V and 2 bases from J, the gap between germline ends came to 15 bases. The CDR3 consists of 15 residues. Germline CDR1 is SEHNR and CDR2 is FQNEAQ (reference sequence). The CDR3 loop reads CASSSTRFPAYEQYF. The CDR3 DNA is TGTGCCAGCAGCTCCACTAGATTCCCGGCCTACGAGCAGTACTTC.

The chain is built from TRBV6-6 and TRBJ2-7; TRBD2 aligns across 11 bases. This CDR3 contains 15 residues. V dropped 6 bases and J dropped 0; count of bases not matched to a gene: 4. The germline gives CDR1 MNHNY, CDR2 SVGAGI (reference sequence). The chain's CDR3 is CASRETSGGSYEQYF. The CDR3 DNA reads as TGTGCCAGCAGGGAAACTAGCGGGGGCTCCTACGAGCAGTACTTC.

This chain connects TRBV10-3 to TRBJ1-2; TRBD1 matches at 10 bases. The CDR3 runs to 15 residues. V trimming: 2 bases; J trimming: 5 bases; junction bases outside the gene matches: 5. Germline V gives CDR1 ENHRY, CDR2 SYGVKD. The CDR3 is CAISEGQGGWYGYTF. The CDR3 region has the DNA TGTGCCATCAGTGAGGGACAGGGGGGATGGTATGGCTACACCTTC.

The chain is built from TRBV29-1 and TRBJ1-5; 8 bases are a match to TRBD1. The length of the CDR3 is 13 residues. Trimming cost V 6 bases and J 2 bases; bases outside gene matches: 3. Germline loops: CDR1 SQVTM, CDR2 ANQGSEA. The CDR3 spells CSVEDRGNQPQHF. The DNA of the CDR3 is TGCAGCGTAGAGGACAGGGGCAATCAGCCCCAGCATTTT.

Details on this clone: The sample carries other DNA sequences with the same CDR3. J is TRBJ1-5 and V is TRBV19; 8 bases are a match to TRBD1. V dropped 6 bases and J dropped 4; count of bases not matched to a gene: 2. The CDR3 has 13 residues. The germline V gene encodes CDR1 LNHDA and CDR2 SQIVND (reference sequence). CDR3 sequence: CASSRQGNQPQHF. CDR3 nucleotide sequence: TGTGCCAGTAGCCGACAGGGGAATCAGCCCCAGCATTTT.

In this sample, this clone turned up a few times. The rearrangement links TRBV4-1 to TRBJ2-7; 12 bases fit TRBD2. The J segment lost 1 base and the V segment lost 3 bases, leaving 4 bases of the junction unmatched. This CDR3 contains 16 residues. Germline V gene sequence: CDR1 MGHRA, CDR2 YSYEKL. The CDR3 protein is CASSHLAGGPSYEQYF. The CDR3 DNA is TGCGCCAGCAGCCATCTAGCGGGGGGGCCTTCCTACGAGCAGTACTTC.

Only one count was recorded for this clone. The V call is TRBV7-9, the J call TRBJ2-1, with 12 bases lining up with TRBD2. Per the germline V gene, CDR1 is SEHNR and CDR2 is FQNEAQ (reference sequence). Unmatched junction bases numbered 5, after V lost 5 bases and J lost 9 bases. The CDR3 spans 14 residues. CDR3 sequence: CASSPSGRGSEQFF. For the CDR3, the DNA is TGTGCCAGCAGCCCTAGCGGGAGGGGTAGTGAGCAGTTCTTC.

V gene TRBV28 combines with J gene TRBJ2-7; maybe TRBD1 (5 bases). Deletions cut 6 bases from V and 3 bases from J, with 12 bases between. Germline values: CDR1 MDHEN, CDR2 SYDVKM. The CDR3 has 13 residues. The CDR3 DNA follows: TGTGCCAGCAGCCTAACAGGTCTCTACGAGCAGTACTTC. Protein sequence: CASSLTGLYEQYF.

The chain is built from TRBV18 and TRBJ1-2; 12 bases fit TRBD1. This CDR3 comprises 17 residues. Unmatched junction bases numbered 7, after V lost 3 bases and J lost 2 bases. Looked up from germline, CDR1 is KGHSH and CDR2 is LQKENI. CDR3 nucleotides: TGTGCCAGCTCACCGGGACAGGGGGCATTAACCAACTATGGCTACACCTTC. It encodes CASSPGQGALTNYGYTF.

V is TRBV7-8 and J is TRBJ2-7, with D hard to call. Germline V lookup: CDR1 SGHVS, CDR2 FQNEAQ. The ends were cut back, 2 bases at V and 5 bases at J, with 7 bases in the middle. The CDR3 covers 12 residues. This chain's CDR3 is CASSLTPHEQYF. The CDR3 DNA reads TGTGCCAGCAGCTTAACACCCCACGAGCAGTACTTC.

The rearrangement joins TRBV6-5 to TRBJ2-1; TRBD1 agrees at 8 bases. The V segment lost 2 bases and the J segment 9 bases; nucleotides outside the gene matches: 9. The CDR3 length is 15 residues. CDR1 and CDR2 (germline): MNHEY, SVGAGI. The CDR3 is CASSYGNRGTGEQFF. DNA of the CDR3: TGTGCCAGCAGTTACGGAAACAGGGGGACAGGTGAGCAGTTCTTC.

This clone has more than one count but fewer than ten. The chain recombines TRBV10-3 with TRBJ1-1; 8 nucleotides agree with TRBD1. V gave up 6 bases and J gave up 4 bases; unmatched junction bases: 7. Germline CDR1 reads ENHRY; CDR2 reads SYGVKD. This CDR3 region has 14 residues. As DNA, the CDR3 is TGTGCCATCAGCATGACAGGGGCTTTCACTGAAGCTTTCTTT. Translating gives CAISMTGAFTEAFF.

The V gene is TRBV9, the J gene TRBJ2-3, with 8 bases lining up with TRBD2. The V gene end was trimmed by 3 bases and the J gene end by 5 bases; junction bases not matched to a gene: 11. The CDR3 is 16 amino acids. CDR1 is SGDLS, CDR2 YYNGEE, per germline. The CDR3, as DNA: TGTGCCAGCAGCGGATCAGCGGGGGAAACAAAAGATACGCAGTATTTT. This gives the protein CASSGSAGETKDTQYF.

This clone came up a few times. CDR3 sequence: CASSWEGGTEAFF. CDR3 sequence (DNA): TGCGCCAGCAGCTGGGAGGGGGGCACTGAAGCTTTCTTT. The gene calls are TRBV5-1 and TRBJ1-1; the D gene is possibly TRBD1 (6 bases). V was pared by 3 bases and J by 4 bases, with 10 bases between. Germline CDR1 and CDR2: SGHRS and YFSETQ. The CDR3 runs 13 residues.

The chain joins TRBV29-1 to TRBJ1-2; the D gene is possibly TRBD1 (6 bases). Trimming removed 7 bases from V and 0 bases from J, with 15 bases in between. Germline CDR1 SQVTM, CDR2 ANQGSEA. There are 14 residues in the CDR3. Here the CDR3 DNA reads TGCAGCGCAAACCGGGACAACTCTAACTATGGCTACACCTTC. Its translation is CSANRDNSNYGYTF.

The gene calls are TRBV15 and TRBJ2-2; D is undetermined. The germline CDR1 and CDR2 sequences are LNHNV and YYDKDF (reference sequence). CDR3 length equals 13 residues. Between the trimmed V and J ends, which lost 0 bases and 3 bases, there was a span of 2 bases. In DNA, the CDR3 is TGTGCCACCAGCAGAGACTACACCGGGGAGCTGTTTTTT. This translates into CATSRDYTGELFF.

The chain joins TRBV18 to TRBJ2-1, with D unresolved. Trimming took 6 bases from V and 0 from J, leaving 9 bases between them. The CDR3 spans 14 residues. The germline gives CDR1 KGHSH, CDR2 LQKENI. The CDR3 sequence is CASSRGHSYNEQFF. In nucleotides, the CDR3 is TGTGCCAGCTCCCGAGGCCACTCCTACAATGAGCAGTTCTTC.

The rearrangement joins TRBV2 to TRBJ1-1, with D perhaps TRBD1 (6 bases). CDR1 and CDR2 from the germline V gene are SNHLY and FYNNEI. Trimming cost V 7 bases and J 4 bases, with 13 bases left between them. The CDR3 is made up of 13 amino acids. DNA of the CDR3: TGTGCCAGCACGGGCAGGGGTGTCACTGAAGCTTTCTTT. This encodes CASTGRGVTEAFF.

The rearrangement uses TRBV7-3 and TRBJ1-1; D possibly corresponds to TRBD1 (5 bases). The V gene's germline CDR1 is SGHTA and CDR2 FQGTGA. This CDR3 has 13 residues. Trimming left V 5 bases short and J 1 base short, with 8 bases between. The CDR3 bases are TGTGCCAGCAGCGCGACAGAGAACACTGAAGCTTTCTTT. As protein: CASSATENTEAFF.

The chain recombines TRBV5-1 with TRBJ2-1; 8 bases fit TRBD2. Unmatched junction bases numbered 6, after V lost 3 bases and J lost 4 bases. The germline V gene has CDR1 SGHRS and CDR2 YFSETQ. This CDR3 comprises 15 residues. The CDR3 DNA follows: TGCGCCAGCAGCTGGCTAGCGGGTGCTTACAATGAGCAGTTCTTC. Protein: CASSWLAGAYNEQFF.

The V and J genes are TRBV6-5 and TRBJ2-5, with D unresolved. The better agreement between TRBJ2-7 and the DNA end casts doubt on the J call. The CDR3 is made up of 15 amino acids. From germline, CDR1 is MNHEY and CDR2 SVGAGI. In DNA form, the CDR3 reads TGTGCCAGCAGTTACTCGAATTCCCTAGAGTACGAGCAGTACTTC. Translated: CASSYSNSLEYEQYF.

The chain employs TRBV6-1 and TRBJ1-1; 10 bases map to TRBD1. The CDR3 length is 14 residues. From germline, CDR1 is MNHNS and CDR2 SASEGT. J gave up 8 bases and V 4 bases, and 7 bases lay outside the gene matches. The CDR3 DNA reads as TGTGCCAGCAGTGGAGTCCCGGGACAGGGGGAAGCTTTCTTT. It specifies CASSGVPGQGEAFF.

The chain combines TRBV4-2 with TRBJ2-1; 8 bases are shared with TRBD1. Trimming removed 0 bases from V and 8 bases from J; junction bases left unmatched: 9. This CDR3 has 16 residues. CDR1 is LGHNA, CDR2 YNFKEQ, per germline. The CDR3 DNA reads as TGTGCCAGCAGCCAAGACCAGGACAGGGTTGGAGATGAGCAGTTCTTC. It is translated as CASSQDQDRVGDEQFF.

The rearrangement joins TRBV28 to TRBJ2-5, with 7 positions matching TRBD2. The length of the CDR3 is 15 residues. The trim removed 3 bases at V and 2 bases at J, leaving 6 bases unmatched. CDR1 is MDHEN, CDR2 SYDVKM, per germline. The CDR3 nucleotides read TGTGCCAGCAGTTTGCCGGGAGGCATTCAAGAGACCCAGTACTTC. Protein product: CASSLPGGIQETQYF.

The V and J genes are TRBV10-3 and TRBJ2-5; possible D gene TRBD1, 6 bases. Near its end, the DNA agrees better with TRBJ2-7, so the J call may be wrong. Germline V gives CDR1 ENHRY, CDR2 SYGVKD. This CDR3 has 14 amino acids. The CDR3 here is CATQTNTGTHEQYF. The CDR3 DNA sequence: TGTGCCACGCAAACAAATACAGGGACGCACGAGCAGTACTTC.

The CDR3: CASSLITRQYEAFF. As DNA, the CDR3 is TGTGCCAGCAGCCTCATAACGAGACAGTATGAAGCTTTCTTT. The chain links TRBV5-5 to TRBJ1-1, with a weak D call TRBD1 (5 bases). V was shortened by 4 bases and J by 7 bases, with 17 bases between the two germline ends. The CDR3 consists of 14 residues. The germline gives CDR1 SGHKS, CDR2 YYEKEE (reference sequence).

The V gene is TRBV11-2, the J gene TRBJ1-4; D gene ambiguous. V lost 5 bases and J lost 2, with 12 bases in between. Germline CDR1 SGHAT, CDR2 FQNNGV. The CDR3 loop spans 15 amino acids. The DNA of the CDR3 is TGTGCCAGCAGCACGGGGTGGACGACTAATGAAAAACTGTTTTTT. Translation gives CASSTGWTTNEKLFF.

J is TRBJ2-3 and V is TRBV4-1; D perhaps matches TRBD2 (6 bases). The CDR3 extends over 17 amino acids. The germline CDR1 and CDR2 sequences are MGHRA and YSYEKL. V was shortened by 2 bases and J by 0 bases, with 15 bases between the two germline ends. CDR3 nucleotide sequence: TGCGCCAGCAGCCAACGGGACGGAGGGTTTAGCACAGATACGCAGTATTTT. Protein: CASSQRDGGFSTDTQYF.

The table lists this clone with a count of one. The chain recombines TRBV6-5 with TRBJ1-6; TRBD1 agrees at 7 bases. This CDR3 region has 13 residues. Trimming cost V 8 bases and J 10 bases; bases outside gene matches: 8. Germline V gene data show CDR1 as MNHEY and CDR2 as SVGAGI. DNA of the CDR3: TGTGCCAGCGTTAGACAGGGACAATCACCCCTCCACTTT. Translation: CASVRQGQSPLHF.